This T cell receptor (beta chain) is from a study of identical twins. For this clonotype: Its antigen is undetermined.

The V and J ends lost 8 bases and 3 bases, in that order; junction bases with no gene match: 16. Germline CDR1 MNHEY, CDR2 SVGEGT. The CDR3 contains 19 residues. TCRdb called the 5' RACE reads again in MiXCR, with one record for every CDR3 protein. The sample shows some 1,600,000 distinct CDR3 sequences, roughly 35% of them seen only once. Points from the study as a whole: Beta clonotypes that were abundant in cord blood contained fewer insertions, a pattern absent from memory repertoires. For zero-insertion analyses, partial confounding could come from invariant MAIT and iNKT cells. There was more out-of-frame TCR alpha sharing in monozygotic twins than models estimated.

The sample comprised cord blood. This sequence originates from a newborn girl in good health. The chain carries TRBV6-2 or TRBV6-3 and TRBJ2-3; 14 positions agree with TRBD2. CDR3: CASGDPTGLAGVITDTQYF. CDR3 bases: TGTGCCAGCGGAGATCCGACGGGACTAGCGGGAGTTATAACAGATACGCAGTATTTT.